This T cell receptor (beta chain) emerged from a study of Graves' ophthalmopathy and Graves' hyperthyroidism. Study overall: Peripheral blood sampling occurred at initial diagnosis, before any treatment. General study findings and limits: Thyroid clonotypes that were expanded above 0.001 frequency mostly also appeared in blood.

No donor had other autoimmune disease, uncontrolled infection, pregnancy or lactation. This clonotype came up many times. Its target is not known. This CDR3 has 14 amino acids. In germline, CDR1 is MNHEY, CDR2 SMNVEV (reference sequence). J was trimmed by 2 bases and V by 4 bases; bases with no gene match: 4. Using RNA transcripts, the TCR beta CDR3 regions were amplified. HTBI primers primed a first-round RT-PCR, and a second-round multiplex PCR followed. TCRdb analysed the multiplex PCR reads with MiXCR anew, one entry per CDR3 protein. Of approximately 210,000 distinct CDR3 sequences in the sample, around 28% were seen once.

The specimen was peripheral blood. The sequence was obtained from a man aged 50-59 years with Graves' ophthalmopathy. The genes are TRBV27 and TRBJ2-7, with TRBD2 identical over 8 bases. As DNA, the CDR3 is TGTGCCAGCAGTTGGGTAGCGGGGACCTACGAGCAGTACTTC. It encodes CASSWVAGTYEQYF.